This T cell receptor beta chain was recovered during a study of metastatic and nonmetastatic thyroid tumors. This clone was seen repeatedly, ten times or more. TCRdb recomputed clones from the PCR reads via MiXCR. Among fewer than 15,000 clones listed, 31% were seen once. Every patient was untreated before thyroid surgery. V was shortened by 5 bases and J by 2 bases, with 11 bases between the two germline ends. Germline V gene sequence: CDR1 SGHTA, CDR2 FQGTGA. The CDR3 has 14 residues. The sample taken for sequencing was tumor tissue. The rearrangement links TRBV7-3 to TRBJ2-3; TRBD1 or TRBD2 may be the D gene (5 bases each). The source is a male donor with papillary thyroid cancer or a benign thyroid nodule (not recorded which). Some clones in this sample may be carry-over from other donors' samples. The CDR3 DNA sequence: TGTGCCAGCAGCCCCGGGGCGAACACAGATACGCAGTATTTT. Translated: CASSPGANTDTQYF.